The entry below gives a single T cell receptor (beta chain) sequence along with its context. Its antigen is still unknown. Trimming at V came to 5 bases and at J to 1 base, leaving 3 bases not matched to a gene. Germline V lookup: CDR1 SGHTA, CDR2 FQGTGA. The CDR3 consists of 14 residues. These data come from a study of beta chain features in type 1 diabetes. Study-level information: Comparable age, gender and cell yields were observed in patients relative to healthy donors. Study results and caveats: For cells with high TCR expression, cDNA sequencing could yield over-representation. Patients' naive, central memory and Treg TCRB repertoires seemed closer to one another than those of healthy donors. Shorter TCRB CDR3s, moderately but significantly so, were found in Type 1 diabetes patients in all four CD4+ subsets.

Expressed TCRB transcripts were sequenced because the isolated RNA had all been reverse transcribed beforehand. Sequencing used immunoSEQ multiplex PCR; TCRdb keeps in-frame clones, though not all of them. Seen here are roughly 260,000 clones, over 20% observed once, and the top ten hold more than 0.025%. CD4+ naive, central memory, regulatory and stem cell-like memory cells were sorted via CD45RO/CCR7/CD25/CD127/CD95/CD27. The rearrangement uses TRBV7-3 and TRBJ1-1, with 8 bases aligning to TRBD1. The sequenced material came from naive CD4+ T cells from blood. This clonotype was sampled from a woman in her thirties or forties with type 1 diabetes. In DNA form, the CDR3 reads TGTGCCAGCAGCGGACAGGGTGGGAACACTGAAGCTTTCTTT. Translated, it gives CASSGQGGNTEAFF.